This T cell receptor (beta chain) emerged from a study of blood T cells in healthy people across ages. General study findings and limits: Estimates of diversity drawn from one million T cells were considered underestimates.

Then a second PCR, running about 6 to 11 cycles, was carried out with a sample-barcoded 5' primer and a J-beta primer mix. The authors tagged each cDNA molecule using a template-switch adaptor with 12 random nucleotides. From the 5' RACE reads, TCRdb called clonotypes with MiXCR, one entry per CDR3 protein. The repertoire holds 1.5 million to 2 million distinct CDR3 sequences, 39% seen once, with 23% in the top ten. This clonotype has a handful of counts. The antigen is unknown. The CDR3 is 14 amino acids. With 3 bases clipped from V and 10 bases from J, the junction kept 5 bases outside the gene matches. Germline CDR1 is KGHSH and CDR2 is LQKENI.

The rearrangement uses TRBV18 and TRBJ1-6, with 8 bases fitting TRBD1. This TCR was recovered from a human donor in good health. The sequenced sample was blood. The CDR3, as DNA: TGTGCCAGCTCACCCAACAGGGGGGAATCACCCCTCCACTTT. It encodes CASSPNRGESPLHF.